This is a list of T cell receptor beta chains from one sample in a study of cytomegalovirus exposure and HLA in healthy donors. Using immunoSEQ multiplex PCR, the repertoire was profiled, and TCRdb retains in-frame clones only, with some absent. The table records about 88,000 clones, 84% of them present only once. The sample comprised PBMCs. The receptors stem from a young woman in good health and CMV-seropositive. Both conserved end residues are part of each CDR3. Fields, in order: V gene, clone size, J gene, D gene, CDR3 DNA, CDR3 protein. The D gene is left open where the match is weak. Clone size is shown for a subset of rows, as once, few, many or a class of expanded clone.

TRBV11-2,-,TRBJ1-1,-,TGTGCCAGCAGCAGACGACAGGCCCCGAACACTGAAGCTTTCTTT,CASSRRQAPNTEAFF
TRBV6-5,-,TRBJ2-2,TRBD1,TGTGCCAGCAGCCGGACAGGTCGAACCGGGGAGCTGTTTTTT,CASSRTGRTGELFF
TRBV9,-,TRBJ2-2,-,TGTGCCAGCAGCGGAGGGAACACCGGGGAGCTGTTTTTT,CASSGGNTGELFF
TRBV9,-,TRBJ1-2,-,TGTGCCAGCAGCGTAGCTGCAGGATCTGGCTACACCTTC,CASSVAAGSGYTF
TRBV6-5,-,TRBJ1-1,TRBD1,TGTGCCAGCAGTCCCCGGACAGGGAACACTGAAGCTTTCTTT,CASSPRTGNTEAFF
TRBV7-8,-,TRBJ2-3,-,TGTGCCAGCAGCTTAGTCACCCTGGGGGGGCCAGATACGCAGTATTTT,CASSLVTLGGPDTQYF
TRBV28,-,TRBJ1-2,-,TGTGCCAGCAGTTTATTAGCCGGGGAGGGGCGTGGCTACACCTTC,CASSLLAGEGRGYTF
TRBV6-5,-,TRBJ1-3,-,TGTGCCAGCAGTGTGACAGGCGGCTCTGGAAACACCATATATTTT,CASSVTGGSGNTIYF
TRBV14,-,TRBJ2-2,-,TGTGCCAGCAGCCAACGGGGTAACAGGGTCTTGTTTTTT,CASSQRGNRVLFF
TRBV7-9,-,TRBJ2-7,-,TGTGCCAGCAGCTTATATGAGCAGTACTTC,CASSLYEQYF
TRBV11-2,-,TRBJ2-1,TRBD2,TGTGCCAGCAGCTTATTGCGGGGCTCAGGACTAGCGGGGAACAATGAGCAGTTCTTC,CASSLLRGSGLAGNNEQFF
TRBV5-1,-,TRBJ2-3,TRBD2,TGCGCCAGCAGCTTGGGGCTAGCGGGGGGGCCAGATACGCAGTATTTT,CASSLGLAGGPDTQYF
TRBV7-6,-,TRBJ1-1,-,TGTGCCAGCAGCTTAGGCAGGGAGGTCACTGAAGCTTTCTTT,CASSLGREVTEAFF
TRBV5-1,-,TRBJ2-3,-,TGCGCCAGCAGCCCCCTGTACACAGATACGCAGTATTTT,CASSPLYTDTQYF
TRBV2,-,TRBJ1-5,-,TGTGCCAGCAGTGATGATCAGGGTAATCAGCCCCAGCATTTT,CASSDDQGNQPQHF
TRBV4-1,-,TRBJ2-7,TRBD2,TGCGCCAGCAGCCAAAGACTAGCGGGGGGCTCGCCGGGCGGCTACGAGCAGTACTTC,CASSQRLAGGSPGGYEQYF
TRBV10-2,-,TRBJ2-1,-,TGCGCCAGCACCCGATTTCGCGGGCGTCACAATGAGCAGTTCTTC,CASTRFRGRHNEQFF
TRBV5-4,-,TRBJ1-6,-,TGTGCCAGCAGCCCGCAGGGTACGGCCAATTCACCCCTCCACTTT,CASSPQGTANSPLHF
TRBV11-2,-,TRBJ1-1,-,TGTGCCAGCAGCTTTTCTACTGGGGCCTTATCCACCAATGAAGCTTTCTTT,CASSFSTGALSTNEAFF
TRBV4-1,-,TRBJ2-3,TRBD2,TGCGCCAGCAGCCAAGATCCCGGGGGGTCCACAGATACGCAGTATTTT,CASSQDPGGSTDTQYF
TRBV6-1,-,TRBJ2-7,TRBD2,TGTGCCAGCAGTGAACTAGCGGGGGGAAACTACGAGCAGTACTTC,CASSELAGGNYEQYF
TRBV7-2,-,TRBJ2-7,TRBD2,TGTGCCAGCAGCTTAGTGGGGGGGCTAGCGGGGGAGCAGTACTTC,CASSLVGGLAGEQYF
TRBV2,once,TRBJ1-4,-,TGTGCCAGCAGTGAAGCAAAGGGACTCGGGGAAAAACTGTTTTTT,CASSEAKGLGEKLFF
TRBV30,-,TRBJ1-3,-,TGTGCCTGGAGTGTACAGCCCGCGACTGGAAACACCATATATTTT,CAWSVQPATGNTIYF
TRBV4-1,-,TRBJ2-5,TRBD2,TGCGCCAGCAGCCAAGAAAGGGGAGGAAGCGGGGGGGCCAGGGAGACCCAGTACTTC,CASSQERGGSGGARETQYF
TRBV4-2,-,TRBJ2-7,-,TGTGCCAGCAGCCAAGATCAGGTCCCGGAATACGAGCAGTACTTC,CASSQDQVPEYEQYF
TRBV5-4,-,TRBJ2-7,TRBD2,TGTGCCAGCAGTCCCGCGAGCGGGAGTACCTACGAGCAGTACTTC,CASSPASGSTYEQYF
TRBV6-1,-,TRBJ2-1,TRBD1,TGTGCCAGCAGATCCCGGGACAGACGTTACAATGAGCAGTTCTTC,CASRSRDRRYNEQFF
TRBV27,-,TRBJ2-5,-,TGTGCCAGCAGTTATAGGGGGAGGGGAGAGACCCAGTACTTC,CASSYRGRGETQYF
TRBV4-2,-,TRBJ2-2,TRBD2,TGTGCCAGCAGCCAAGAAGCGGGGACTACGAACACCGGGGAGCTGTTTTTT,CASSQEAGTTNTGELFF
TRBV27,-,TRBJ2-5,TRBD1,TGTGCCAGCAGGCGACAGGGGGTAGAGGAGACCCAGTACTTC,CASRRQGVEETQYF
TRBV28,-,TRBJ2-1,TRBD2,TGTGCCAGCAGTTTCGCGGGGGGCAATGAGCAGTTCTTC,CASSFAGGNEQFF
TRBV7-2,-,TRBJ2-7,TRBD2,TGTGCCAGCAGCCTAGGACTAGCATATCGCGAGCAGTACTTC,CASSLGLAYREQYF
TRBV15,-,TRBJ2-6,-,TGTGCCACCAGCAGAGATATTTGGGGGGTGGGGGCCAACGTCCTGACTTTC,CATSRDIWGVGANVLTF
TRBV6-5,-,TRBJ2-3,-,TGTGCCAGCAGTACAGGACAGAGCACAGATACGCAGTATTTT,CASSTGQSTDTQYF
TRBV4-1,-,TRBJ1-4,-,TGCGCCAGCAGCCAAGGGGTCGGGGGGCCTGAAAAACTGTTTTTT,CASSQGVGGPEKLFF
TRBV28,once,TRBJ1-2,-,TGTGCCAGCAGTTTTGGGGCGGAGTATGGCTACACCTTC,CASSFGAEYGYTF
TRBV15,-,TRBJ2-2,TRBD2,TGTGCCACCAGCAGGCATCCGGGACTAGCGGGGGGCCCGGGGGAGCTGTTTTTT,CATSRHPGLAGGPGELFF
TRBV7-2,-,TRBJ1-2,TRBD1,TGTGCCAGCAGCGCCGCCCGGACAGGGTGGTCTGGCTACACCTTC,CASSAARTGWSGYTF
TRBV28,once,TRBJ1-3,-,TGTGCCAGCAGTTTTGGGCAGCGAAACACCATATATTTT,CASSFGQRNTIYF
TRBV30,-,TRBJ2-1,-,TGTGCCTCCAGGGCGAATGAGCAGTTCTTC,CASRANEQFF
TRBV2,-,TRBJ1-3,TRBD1,TGTGCCAGCAGACAGGGGGCTGGAAACACCATATATTTT,CASRQGAGNTIYF
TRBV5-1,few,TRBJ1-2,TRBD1,TGCGCCAGCAGCTGGAATCCGGGACAGACGTATGGCTACACCTTC,CASSWNPGQTYGYTF
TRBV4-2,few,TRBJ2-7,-,TGTGCCAGCAGCCAAGATATTACAGAAACCCCGGCCTACGAGCAGTACTTC,CASSQDITETPAYEQYF
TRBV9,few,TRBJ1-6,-,TGTGCCAGCAGCGTAGATTGGGGGGGCTCACCCCTCCACTTT,CASSVDWGGSPLHF
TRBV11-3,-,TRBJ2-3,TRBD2,TGTGCCAGCAGCGGAGCCGGGGGGGCCCCAGATACGCAGTATTTT,CASSGAGGAPDTQYF
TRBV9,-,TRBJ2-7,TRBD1,TGTGCCAGCAGCGCGACAGGGGGCGGGCGCGAGCAGTACTTC,CASSATGGGREQYF
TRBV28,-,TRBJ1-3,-,TGTGCCAGCAGCCCCACGGAGGGGAGGTCTGGAAACACCATATATTTT,CASSPTEGRSGNTIYF
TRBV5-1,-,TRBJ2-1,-,TGCGCCAGCAGCTTGGGACAGGCCTCCTACAATGAGCAGTTCTTC,CASSLGQASYNEQFF
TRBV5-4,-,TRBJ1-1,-,TGTGCCAGCAGCTTGTGGGGGCGGACTGAAGCTTTCTTT,CASSLWGRTEAFF
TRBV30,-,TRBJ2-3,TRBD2,TGTGCCTGGACTAGCGGAAACACAGATACGCAGTATTTT,CAWTSGNTDTQYF
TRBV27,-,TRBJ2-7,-,TGTGCCAGCAGTTTAGTGGGGCCTTCCTACGAGCAGTACTTC,CASSLVGPSYEQYF
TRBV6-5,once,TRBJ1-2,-,TGTGCCAGCAGTTACTCGAACACCGCTAACTATGGCTACACCTTC,CASSYSNTANYGYTF
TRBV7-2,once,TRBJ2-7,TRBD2,TGTGCCAGCAGCTTAGACGGGACTAGGACCTACGAGCAGTACTTC,CASSLDGTRTYEQYF
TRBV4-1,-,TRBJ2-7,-,TGCGCCAGCAGCCAAGTGCAGGATACCTACGAGCAGTACTTC,CASSQVQDTYEQYF
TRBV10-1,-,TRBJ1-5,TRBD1,TGCGCCAGCAGGGTTAGACAGGGGACGGACAATCAGCCCCAGCATTTT,CASRVRQGTDNQPQHF
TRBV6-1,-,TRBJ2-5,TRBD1,TGTGCCAGCAGCGCTACAGGGGGCTGGGAGTACTTC,CASSATGGWEYF
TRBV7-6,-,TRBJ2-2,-,TGTGCCAGCATCCCGCCATTCGGGACCGGGGAGCTGTTTTTT,CASIPPFGTGELFF
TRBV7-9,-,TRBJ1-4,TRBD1,TGTGCCAGCAGCTTAACAGGACAGGGTAATGAAAAACTGTTTTTT,CASSLTGQGNEKLFF
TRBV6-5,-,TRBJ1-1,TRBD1,TGTGCCAGCAGTCAGGGACAGGGGAACACTGAAGCTTTCTTT,CASSQGQGNTEAFF